The 29 T cell receptor beta chains in this list originate from one sample, sequenced in a study of beta chain features in type 1 diabetes. These receptors have no known antigen. General study results and limits: A moderate, significant TCRB CDR3 shortening appeared in type 1 diabetes across four CD4+ subsets.

Every bit of the isolated RNA underwent reverse transcription, so sequencing read expressed TCRB transcripts. Profiled with immunoSEQ multiplex PCR; TCRdb holds only in-frame clones, not every one. Here the sample spans 400,000 or so clones, 8.5% to 10% being singletons. Sequenced sample: central memory CD4+ T cells from blood. The receptors were sampled from a young man with type 1 diabetes.

This clone showed up just a few times. The CDR3 nucleotides are TGTGCCAGCAGCCCACTGGGGGGGCCCCAGCATTTT. Its translation: CASSPLGGPQHF. J is TRBJ1-5 and V is TRBV27; D perhaps matches TRBD1 (5 bases). CDR1 MNHEY and CDR2 SMNVEV come from the germline V gene (reference sequence). Deletions cut 6 bases from V and 9 bases from J, with 12 bases between. This CDR3 is built from 12 residues.

This clone appeared a few times. The rearrangement links TRBV5-8 to TRBJ2-1, with D maybe TRBD2 (6 bases). Germline assignment: CDR1 SGHTS and CDR2 YDEGEE. The CDR3 is 15 residues long. Trimming cost V 6 bases and J 5 bases, with 18 bases left between them. The chain's CDR3 is CASTLRGGANNEQFF. For the CDR3, the DNA is TGTGCCAGCACCCTGCGGGGCGGCGCTAACAATGAGCAGTTCTTC.

This clone was counted between two and nine times. The rearrangement links TRBV6-6 to TRBJ1-2, with TRBD1 as a possible D gene (5 bases). The CDR3 has 14 residues. The germline V gene encodes CDR1 MNHNY and CDR2 SVGAGI (reference sequence). V was cut by 7 bases and J by 4 bases, with 16 bases left in between. The CDR3 sequence is CASINRADSYGYTF. The CDR3 DNA follows: TGTGCCAGCATTAACCGAGCCGACAGCTATGGCTACACCTTC.

This clone was detected a few times. In nucleotides, the CDR3 is TGCGCCAGCAGCCAAGAGACAGGGGGCTTTACTCAGCCCCAGCATTTT. This sequence encodes CASSQETGGFTQPQHF. The chain combines TRBV4-1 with TRBJ1-5; 10 bases match TRBD1. This CDR3 region has 16 residues. V lost 0 bases, J lost 6 bases, and 5 bases stayed unmatched. The germline gives CDR1 MGHRA, CDR2 YSYEKL.

This clone was picked up a small number of times. V is TRBV4-1 and J is TRBJ1-5, with a possible D match to TRBD1 (5 bases). Trimming stripped 1 base from V and 0 bases from J, with 16 bases between. The CDR3 has 18 amino acids. Germline CDR1 and CDR2: MGHRA and YSYEKL. CDR3 nucleotide sequence: TGCGCCAGCAGCCAAGGGGCAGGGAATAAAAATAGCAATCAGCCCCAGCATTTT. Translation gives CASSQGAGNKNSNQPQHF.

This clone was found many times. The chain couples TRBV9 to TRBJ2-5; TRBD1 is a possible D gene (5 bases). V was shortened by 0 bases and J by 4 bases, with 13 bases between the two germline ends. The germline gives CDR1 SGDLS, CDR2 YYNGEE. This CDR3 has 15 amino acids. Here the CDR3 DNA reads TGTGCCAGCAGCGTAGGGTGGCAGGGCGCAGAGACCCAGTACTTC. Protein: CASSVGWQGAETQYF.

The chain combines TRBV7-3 with TRBJ2-1; D unclear. The CDR3 spans 13 residues. Per the germline V gene, CDR1 is SGHTA and CDR2 is FQGTGA. The V gene lost 2 bases and the J gene lost 4 bases, with 6 bases spanning the gap. The CDR3 protein is CASSLARYNEQFF. The CDR3 nucleotides read TGTGCCAGCAGCTTAGCCCGGTACAATGAGCAGTTCTTC. The full variable domain, rest sourced from reference TRBV7-3 and TRBJ2-1, is GAGVSQTPSNKVTEKGKYVELRCDPISGHTALYWYRQSLGQGPEFLIYFQGTGAADDSGLPNDRFFAVRPEGSVSTLKIQRTERGDSAVYLCASSLARYNEQFFGPGTRLTVL.

This clone was seen more than once but under ten times. This chain joins TRBV29-1 and TRBJ1-1, with 7 bases that match TRBD1. CDR3 length: 15 residues. Trimming at V came to 6 bases and at J to 2 bases, leaving 12 bases not matched to a gene. Germline CDR1 is SQVTM and CDR2 is ANQGSEA. The CDR3 DNA reads TGCAGCGTCATATCCACAGGGGACCCAAACACTGAAGCTTTCTTT. It translates to CSVISTGDPNTEAFF.

The gene calls are TRBV4-1 and TRBJ2-7; unclear D gene. Germline values: CDR1 MGHRA, CDR2 YSYEKL. V was pared by 3 bases and J by 2 bases, with 14 bases between. The CDR3 totals 15 residues. CDR3 sequence: CASSHGWGSTYEQYF. The CDR3 region has the DNA TGCGCCAGCAGCCACGGTTGGGGAAGCACCTACGAGCAGTACTTC.

This chain links TRBV15 with TRBJ1-2; 8 bases agree with TRBD1. In germline, CDR1 is LNHNV, CDR2 YYDKDF (reference sequence). CDR3 length: 16 residues. Trimming cost V 1 base and J 2 bases; bases outside gene matches: 6. In nucleotides, the CDR3 is TGTGCCACCAGCAGAGTGACAGGGGAACTCAACTATGGCTACACCTTC. It specifies CATSRVTGELNYGYTF.

This clone has ten or more counts. The chain has TRBV5-4 and TRBJ1-1, with TRBD1 matching 8 bases. The CDR3 runs 14 residues. Trimming cost V 6 bases and J 5 bases; bases outside gene matches: 9. The germline gives CDR1 SGHNT, CDR2 YYREEE (reference sequence). DNA of the CDR3: TGTGCCAGCACCCTCCCAGGGGGCAGGACTGAAGCTTTCTTT. Encoded protein: CASTLPGGRTEAFF.

The chain carries TRBV5-1 and TRBJ2-6; 12 bases are a match to TRBD2. Per germline, CDR1 SGHRS and CDR2 YFSETQ. This CDR3 spans 18 amino acids. The V segment lost 0 bases and the J segment 3 bases; nucleotides outside the gene matches: 4. CDR3 sequence reads: CASSLATSGSYGANVLTF. CDR3 bases: TGCGCCAGCAGCTTGGCGACTAGCGGGAGTTATGGGGCCAACGTCCTGACTTTC.

This clone occurred many times. The V call is TRBV5-1, the J call TRBJ2-5, with D uncertain. The V and J ends lost 3 bases and 3 bases respectively, with 12 bases between them. The CDR3 is made up of 14 amino acids. Germline V gene sequence: CDR1 SGHRS, CDR2 YFSETQ. DNA of the CDR3: TGCGCCAGCAGCTCGCCGCAGCAGAAAGAGACCCAGTACTTC. This encodes CASSSPQQKETQYF.

This clone was observed a few times. CDR3 sequence (DNA): TGTGCCAGCAGCTTAGCGTTAGAGGCAAATGAGCAGTTCTTC. Residues: CASSLALEANEQFF. The V call is TRBV11-1, the J call TRBJ2-1; no definite D call. Germline V lookup: CDR1 SGHAT, CDR2 FQDESV (reference sequence). The CDR3 loop spans 14 amino acids. V lost 0 bases, J lost 7 bases, and 10 bases lay in between.

This clone was seen only a few times. The rearrangement uses TRBV2 and TRBJ2-6; D perhaps matches TRBD2 (6 bases). Trimming cost V 6 bases and J 0 bases, with 15 bases left between them. The CDR3 length is 17 residues. The germline V gene encodes CDR1 SNHLY and CDR2 FYNNEI. CDR3 nucleotides: TGTGCCAGCAGCCAAGGGATCGGGAGCTCTGGGGCCAACGTCCTGACTTTC. Translating it yields CASSQGIGSSGANVLTF.

The genes are TRBV5-4 and TRBJ1-3; the D gene is possibly TRBD1 (6 bases). This CDR3 region has 15 residues. Trimming pared 4 bases from V and 0 bases from J, leaving 11 bases between. Per the germline V gene, CDR1 is SGHNT and CDR2 is YYREEE (reference sequence). The CDR3 here is CASSLPGASGNTIYF. The CDR3 bases are TGTGCCAGCAGCCTACCAGGGGCCTCTGGAAACACCATATATTTT.

The chain employs TRBV6-5 and TRBJ2-3; no firm D call. The CDR3 consists of 15 residues. V lost 1 base and J 5 bases, leaving 13 bases between the germline ends. CDR1 is MNHEY and CDR2 is SVGAGI in the germline V gene. The CDR3 spells CASSYWDLELDTQYF. Here the CDR3 DNA reads TGTGCCAGCAGTTACTGGGATCTAGAATTAGATACGCAGTATTTT.

The chain recombines TRBV6-6 with TRBJ1-2; no clear D gene. CDR1 is MNHNY, CDR2 SVGAGI, per germline (reference sequence). V lost 6 bases and J 0 bases, leaving 11 bases between the germline ends. This CDR3 has 14 residues. CDR3 protein: CASRNPGSNYGYTF. The CDR3 nucleotides read TGTGCCAGCAGGAACCCCGGTTCTAACTATGGCTACACCTTC.

This clone was counted between two and nine times. The chain uses TRBV5-1 and TRBJ2-5; D might be TRBD2 (6 bases). CDR1 is SGHRS and CDR2 is YFSETQ in the germline V gene. This CDR3 contains 14 residues. Trimming left V 4 bases short and J 5 bases short, with 15 bases between. In DNA, the CDR3 is TGCGCCAGCAGCCCCCAACTAGCATCGGAGACCCAGTACTTC. The encoded protein is CASSPQLASETQYF. Supplemented by reference TRBV5-1 and TRBJ2-5, the full variable domain reads KAGVTQTPRYLIKTRGQQVTLSCSPISGHRSVSWYQQTPGQGLQFLFEYFSETQRNKGNFPGRFSGRQFSNSRSEMNVSTLELGDSALYLCASSPQLASETQYFGPGTRLLVL.

This clone has more than one count but fewer than ten. The V gene is TRBV21-1, the J gene TRBJ2-1; the D call of TRBD2 is as the table states it, not checked on the DNA. TRBV21-1 is given as a pseudogene. The CDR3 length is 15 residues. CDR3 residues: CASSKPSSGRHEQFF. CDR3 bases: TGTGCCAGCAGCAAACCGTCTAGCGGGAGGCATGAGCAGTTCTTC.

V gene TRBV11-2 combines with J gene TRBJ2-1; perhaps TRBD2 as D (5 bases). CDR3 size: 17 residues. Germline lookup yields CDR1 SGHAT and CDR2 FQNNGV. Trimming removed 1 base at V and 5 bases at J, with 18 bases between. CDR3 nucleotides: TGTGCCAGCAGCTTAGTTCCGTTCAGCGGAGGAGACAATGAGCAGTTCTTC. It is translated as CASSLVPFSGGDNEQFF.

This clone showed up just a few times. The J gene is TRBJ2-5, the V gene TRBV23-1, with D perhaps TRBD1 (6 bases). TRBV23-1 is given ORF status, its function remaining uncertain. This CDR3 region has 13 residues. V was trimmed by 7 bases and J by 5 bases, leaving 14 bases between them. The CDR3 nucleotides are TGCGCCAGCACCCGACAGGACGGGGAGACCCAGTACTTC. It encodes CASTRQDGETQYF.

The chain combines TRBV7-9 with TRBJ2-7; 14 nucleotides match TRBD2. This CDR3 region has 16 residues. Germline CDR1 and CDR2: SEHNR and FQNEAQ (reference sequence). V dropped 4 bases and J dropped 4; count of bases not matched to a gene: 6. In nucleotides, the CDR3 is TGTGCCAGCAGCTCTCCCGGGACTAGCGGGAGTTACGAGCAGTACTTC. This codes for CASSSPGTSGSYEQYF.

A few counts support this clone. The chain carries TRBV29-1 and TRBJ2-1; 7 bases align to TRBD2. Germline V gene lookup returns CDR1 SQVTM and CDR2 ANQGSEA. V was clipped by 0 bases and J by 6 bases; unmatched bases: 8. The CDR3 extends over 15 amino acids. The CDR3, as DNA: TGCAGCGTTGAAGATTGGGACCCGGGGGGCAATGAGCAGTTCTTC. Protein product: CSVEDWDPGGNEQFF.

In this sample, this clone turned up many times. This chain connects TRBV28 to TRBJ2-1; D could derive from TRBD1 or TRBD2 (5 bases each). The germline gives CDR1 MDHEN, CDR2 SYDVKM. The CDR3 consists of 13 residues. Trimming stripped 4 bases from V and 7 bases from J, with 11 bases between. The CDR3: CASSYRDANEQFF. The CDR3 coding sequence is TGTGCCAGCAGTTACCGGGACGCGAATGAGCAGTTCTTC. Combining the CDR3 with reference TRBV28 and TRBJ2-1 gives the whole variable domain DVKVTQSSRYLVKRTGEKVFLECVQDMDHENMFWYRQDPGLGLRLIYFSYDVKMKEKGDIPEGYSVSREKKERFSLILESASTNQTSMYLCASSYRDANEQFFGPGTRLTVL.

V usage is TRBV11-3 and J usage is TRBJ2-1; the match to TRBD2 covers 8 bases. This CDR3 contains 16 residues. Germline-derived CDR1 and CDR2 are SGHNT and YENEEA. Losses at the gene ends were 5 bases for V and 5 bases for J; bases not matched to a gene: 11. The CDR3 coding sequence is TGTGCCAGCAGCGCTGTGAGCGGGGGAGGAAACAATGAGCAGTTCTTC. Encoded protein: CASSAVSGGGNNEQFF. Looking up the rest from reference TRBV11-3 and TRBJ2-1 gives the full variable domain: EAGVVQSPRYKIIEKKQPVAFWCNPISGHNTLYWYLQNLGQGPELLIRYENEEAVDDSQLPKDRFSAERLKGVDSTLKIQPAELGDSAVYLCASSAVSGGGNNEQFFGPGTRLTVL.

This clone was recorded a few times. The chain carries TRBV6-5 and TRBJ1-2; unclear D gene. The CDR3 contains 13 residues. V dropped 2 bases and J dropped 3 bases, with 7 bases sitting between them. The germline CDR1 and CDR2 sequences are MNHEY and SVGAGI. In DNA, the CDR3 is TGTGCCAGCAGTTACGGGCAGGACTATGGCTACACCTTC. It is translated as CASSYGQDYGYTF.

This chain joins TRBV11-2 and TRBJ2-3; D is unresolved. V gave up 5 bases and J gave up 4 bases, with 10 bases separating them. Germline CDR1 is SGHAT and CDR2 is FQNNGV. The CDR3 sequence is 13 residues long. CDR3 coding DNA: TGTGCCAGCAGCCCCGAGGTGGCAGATACGCAGTATTTT. Translating it yields CASSPEVADTQYF.

This clone has only a few counts. The chain employs TRBV5-1 and TRBJ2-1, with TRBD2 matching 7 bases. The J segment lost 15 bases and the V segment lost 7 bases, leaving 19 bases of the junction unmatched. Germline CDR1 SGHRS, CDR2 YFSETQ. The CDR3 covers 14 residues. CDR3 DNA sequence: TGCGCCAGCTCCTGGGACGGTTCAAGCGGACTAGGGTTCTTC. This translates into CASSWDGSSGLGFF.